Described below is a single TCR beta chain sequence and its context. Trimming at V came to 4 bases and at J to 1 base, leaving 4 bases not matched to a gene. From germline, CDR1 is SGHRS and CDR2 YFSETQ. The CDR3 loop spans 14 amino acids. The sample comes from a study of blood T cell repertoires in COVID-19. The overall study: From the United States, Italy and Spain came samples of acute and convalescent COVID-19. The cDNA or gDNA used as material had been derived from T cells, B-cell-depleted T cells, or PBMCs.

Study processing details: By means of reference gene primer amplification, nucleated cell counts were estimated. Here immunoSEQ multiplex PCR was the method, and the copy in TCRdb shows in-frame clones only, minus some. V and J calls plus clone size are reproduced from that table; the DNA served to infer D and trimming. The sample has about 220,000 clones; about 80% are singletons. The chain couples TRBV5-1 to TRBJ2-5, with 7 bases that match TRBD1. This TCR came from a woman between 55 and 75 years old with acute or convalescent COVID-19. Sequencing used peripheral blood. The CDR3, as DNA: TGCGCCAGCAGCGTGAACAGGGGCCAAGAGACCCAGTACTTC. Translation: CASSVNRGQETQYF.